The rows below give T cell receptor beta chains drawn from one sample of a study of cytomegalovirus exposure and HLA in healthy donors. Generated by immunoSEQ multiplex PCR, the TCRdb table keeps only in-frame clones and is missing some. The sample lists some 190,000 clones, approximately 80% occurring once. Source material: PBMCs. The source is a girl aged 10 to 17 in good health and CMV-seropositive. CDR3s include the opening cysteine and the closing phenylalanine or tryptophan. D genes are given only for firm matches. The size entry is marked missing in some rows and otherwise reads once, few, many or a size class.

j_call cdr3_length v_call clone_size d_call cdr3_aa cdr3_nt
TRBJ2-4 15 TRBV19 . . CASSTPGIAKNIQYF TGTGCCAGTAGTACCCCCGGGATAGCCAAAAACATTCAGTACTTC
TRBJ2-7 14 TRBV25-1 once . CASSESVSPYEQYF TGTGCCAGCAGTGAATCAGTCAGTCCCTACGAGCAGTACTTC
TRBJ2-7 15 TRBV10-1 . TRBD1 CASSEGAGGTYEQYF TGCGCCAGCAGTGAGGGAGCAGGGGGAACCTACGAGCAGTACTTC
TRBJ2-1 14 TRBV6-1 . . CASSERWSENEQFF TGTGCCAGCAGTGAGAGGTGGTCCGAGAATGAGCAGTTCTTC
TRBJ2-7 15 TRBV6-6 . TRBD2 CASSPPTSGSNEQYF TGTGCCAGCAGTCCCCCGACTAGCGGGAGCAACGAGCAGTACTTC
TRBJ2-7 14 TRBV5-6 . . CASSKVRGSYEQYF TGTGCCAGCAGTAAGGTTCGGGGGTCCTACGAGCAGTACTTC
TRBJ2-2 15 TRBV14 few TRBD2 CASSQTSGDTGELFF TGTGCCAGCAGCCAGACTAGCGGGGACACCGGGGAGCTGTTTTTT
TRBJ2-3 15 TRBV4-1 few TRBD2 CASSRTSGATDTQYF TGCGCCAGCAGCCGGACTAGCGGGGCCACAGATACGCAGTATTTT
TRBJ1-2 16 TRBV5-4 . . CASSLEGANPNYGYTF TGTGCCAGCAGCTTGGAAGGGGCCAACCCTAACTATGGCTACACCTTC
TRBJ1-2 15 TRBV14 . TRBD1 CASSQYSGQGYGYTF TGTGCCAGCAGCCAATACTCAGGACAGGGGTATGGCTACACCTTC
TRBJ2-7 11 TRBV30 . . CAWKLSYEQYF TGTGCCTGGAAACTCTCCTACGAGCAGTACTTC
TRBJ1-1 14 TRBV6-5 . . CASSYNRLNTEAFF TGTGCCAGCAGTTACAACAGGCTGAACACTGAAGCTTTCTTT
TRBJ2-5 13 TRBV7-2 . . CASSLAYQETQYF TGTGCCAGCAGCTTAGCCTATCAAGAGACCCAGTACTTC
TRBJ2-7 13 TRBV4-1 . . CASSQRGSYEQYF TGCGCCAGCAGCCAACGAGGTTCCTACGAGCAGTACTTC
TRBJ2-7 20 TRBV10-2 . TRBD2 CASSESILRTSGSTPYEQYF TGCGCCAGCAGTGAGTCGATCCTCAGGACTAGCGGGAGCACCCCCTACGAGCAGTACTTC
TRBJ1-3 15 TRBV6-1 medium-sized . CASRLQVTSGNTIYF TGTGCCAGCAGGCTTCAGGTTACCTCTGGAAACACCATATATTTT